The following is a T cell receptor (beta chain) sequence with its context. Antigen unknown. The data originate from a study of STAT5B mutations in CD4+ large granular lymphocyte leukemia. Produced via immunoSEQ multiplex PCR; TCRdb's table is partial and in-frame only. The data hold approximately 36,000 clones, with approximately 72% observed a single time. Whole-study findings and limits: Top patient clones used TRBV06 genes more often: 8/27 versus 2/35 in controls. Without putative leukemic clones, patient CD4-sorted repertoires remained more clonal than healthy CD4+ repertoires.

Controls came from buffy coats of healthy blood donors. Germline loops: CDR1 MDHEN, CDR2 SYDVKM. This CDR3 spans 16 amino acids. The ends lost 4 bases at V and 5 bases at J; junction bases unmatched: 12. V and J are TRBV28 and TRBJ2-7, with 9 bases fitting TRBD2. Input material: CD4+ T cells from blood buffy coats. The source of this sequence is a human donor in good health. This chain's CDR3 is CASSSGAGGAADEQYF. The CDR3 region has the DNA TGTGCCAGCAGTTCCGGGGCGGGGGGGGCCGCGGACGAGCAGTACTTC.